The 13 T cell receptor beta chains below were found in one sample sequenced in a study of blood T cell repertoires in COVID-19. Sequencing was performed with immunoSEQ multiplex PCR; in TCRdb, only in-frame clones are kept and a portion is missing. In the table there are fewer than 250,000 clones, around four fifths of which are singletons. The sequencing input was peripheral blood. These receptors were taken from a woman aged 80 or older with acute or convalescent COVID-19.

The chain employs TRBV7-2 and TRBJ1-2, with 7 nucleotides matching TRBD1. Trimming removed 2 bases from V and 3 bases from J; junction bases left unmatched: 12. The germline V gene has CDR1 SGHTA and CDR2 FQGNSA. CDR3 size: 17 residues. CDR3 DNA: TGTGCCAGCAGCTTAACCCCCCGGGGACAGATCGACTATGGCTACACCTTC. Translation: CASSLTPRGQIDYGYTF.

This clone is a singleton in its sample. This chain joins TRBV27 and TRBJ2-3, with TRBD1 matching 8 bases. Germline V gene sequence: CDR1 MNHEY, CDR2 SMNVEV (reference sequence). The CDR3 runs to 16 residues. After removal of 4 bases from V and 4 bases from J, the junction contained 10 bases not matched to a gene. CDR3 DNA sequence: TGTGCCAGCAGTTCGCGAAGGACAGGGCCTCCAGATACGCAGTATTTT. This translates into CASSSRRTGPPDTQYF.

The V and J genes are TRBV9 and TRBJ2-1, with 8 bases that match TRBD2. The germline V gene encodes CDR1 SGDLS and CDR2 YYNGEE. The trim removed 3 bases at V and 8 bases at J, leaving 13 bases unmatched. The CDR3 consists of 16 residues. This CDR3 is CASSAFWSGGWDEQFF. CDR3 in DNA: TGTGCCAGCAGCGCCTTCTGGAGCGGGGGTTGGGATGAGCAGTTCTTC.

The genes are TRBV6-5 and TRBJ1-2; TRBD1 matches 7 bases. The junction had 8 bases not matched to a gene; V was cut back by 2 bases and J by 2 bases. Germline loops: CDR1 MNHEY, CDR2 SVGAGI. This CDR3 is built from 16 residues. The CDR3: CASSYTTGQKNYGYTF. CDR3 DNA sequence: TGTGCCAGCAGTTACACGACGGGACAGAAGAACTATGGCTACACCTTC.

The chain couples TRBV7-6 to TRBJ1-3; D is perhaps TRBD1 (6 bases). Per germline, CDR1 SGHVS and CDR2 FNYEAQ. There are 14 residues in the CDR3. V lost 3 bases, J lost 8 bases, and 14 bases lay in between. The CDR3 sequence: CASSLGTPTDTIYF. CDR3 nucleotides: TGTGCCAGCAGCTTGGGGACACCCACTGACACCATATATTTT.

This chain uses TRBV28 with TRBJ1-4; TRBD1 matches 11 bases. Germline-derived CDR1 and CDR2 are MDHEN and SYDVKM. The CDR3 length is 14 residues. After removal of 3 bases from V and 9 bases from J, the junction contained 3 bases not matched to a gene. CDR3: CASSLGTGGQKLFF. CDR3 nucleotide sequence: TGTGCCAGCAGTTTGGGGACAGGGGGTCAAAAACTGTTTTTT.

This chain connects TRBV7-2 to TRBJ1-2, with TRBD1 matching over 7 bases. The CDR3 consists of 16 residues. In germline, CDR1 is SGHTA, CDR2 FQGNSA. Trimming cost V 5 bases and J 5 bases; bases outside gene matches: 14. CDR3 sequence reads: CASSLYSAGTDYGYTF. In DNA form, the CDR3 reads TGTGCCAGCAGCCTTTACTCAGCCGGGACAGATTATGGCTACACCTTC.

The rearrangement links TRBV28 to TRBJ2-5, with TRBD1 identical over 9 bases. The germline CDR1 and CDR2 sequences are MDHEN and SYDVKM. Trimming at V came to 6 bases and at J to 5 bases, leaving 7 bases not matched to a gene. The CDR3 totals 14 residues. The CDR3 bases are TGTGCCAGCAGGGTTACAGGGGGCTGGGAGACCCAGTACTTC. It yields the protein CASRVTGGWETQYF.

The chain carries TRBV14 and TRBJ2-2, with 11 bases fitting TRBD2. Germline CDR1 is SGHDN and CDR2 is FVKESK. J was trimmed by 5 bases and V by 1 base; bases with no gene match: 9. The CDR3 covers 18 residues. The CDR3 sequence: CASSQGPSGGPWTGELFF. The CDR3, as DNA: TGTGCCAGCAGCCAAGGTCCTAGCGGGGGGCCGTGGACCGGGGAGCTGTTTTTT.

The J gene is TRBJ2-7, the V gene TRBV19; 11 bases agree with TRBD2. The germline CDR1 and CDR2 sequences are LNHDA and SQIVND (reference sequence). V shed 0 bases and J 3 bases; nucleotides not matched to a gene: 13. This CDR3 region has 19 residues. CDR3: CASSIDLTSGTSGFYEQYF. CDR3 DNA sequence: TGTGCCAGTAGTATAGACCTAACATCCGGGACTAGCGGATTCTACGAGCAGTACTTC. The variable domain in full, with the rest retrieved from reference TRBV19 and TRBJ2-7, is DGGITQSPKYLFRKEGQNVTLSCEQNLNHDAMYWYRQDPGQGLRLIYYSQIVNDFQKGDIAEGYSVSREKKESFPLTVTSAQKNPTAFYLCASSIDLTSGTSGFYEQYFGPGTRLTVT.

This chain links TRBV6-5 with TRBJ1-6, with 11 bases lining up with TRBD1. CDR1 MNHEY and CDR2 SVGAGI come from the germline V gene. CDR3 length: 15 residues. V lost 5 bases, J lost 9 bases, and 6 bases stayed unmatched. This CDR3 reads CASSQRDRGTSPLHF. The CDR3 DNA reads TGTGCCAGCAGTCAACGGGACAGGGGGACTTCACCCCTCCACTTT.

The chain has TRBV4-2 and TRBJ1-1; D gene unclear. The CDR3 sequence is 12 residues long. Per the germline V gene, CDR1 is LGHNA and CDR2 is YNFKEQ. The V end was cut by 0 bases, the J end by 9 bases, with 8 bases between. CDR3: CASSQDGQKAFF. The CDR3 DNA sequence: TGTGCCAGCAGCCAAGATGGGCAGAAAGCTTTCTTT.

The V call is TRBV1, the J call TRBJ1-3; TRBD1, the table's D call, lacks a check against the DNA. TRBV1 constitutes a pseudogene. The CDR3 is 15 residues long. The CDR3 region is CTSSLSDSSGNTIYF. CDR3 bases: TGCACCAGCAGCCTTTCGGACAGCTCTGGAAACACCATATATTTT.